The 10 T cell receptor beta chains below come from one sample, sequenced in a study of T cell responses to AZD1222 COVID-19 vaccine. Profiling relied on immunoSEQ multiplex PCR, and the TCRdb table lists in-frame clones only, not all of them. The sample carries about 56,000 clones, approximately 86% recorded once. Material: peripheral blood, obtained 28 days after the second AZD1222 dose. The receptors come from an adult who received the AZD1222 COVID-19 vaccine.

The rearrangement links TRBV24-1 to TRBJ1-5, with 10 positions matching TRBD1. The CDR3 totals 18 residues. Germline V CDR1 and CDR2: KGHDR, SFDVKD. V was pared by 4 bases and J by 0 bases, with 8 bases of the junction left unmatched. The CDR3 DNA reads as TGTGCCACCAGTGAACCCGGGACAGGGGACTATAGCAATCAGCCCCAGCATTTT. It codes for CATSEPGTGDYSNQPQHF.

This clone was picked up a small number of times. The chain links TRBV4-1 to TRBJ2-1; 12 bases are shared with TRBD2. The germline V gene encodes CDR1 MGHRA and CDR2 YSYEKL. This CDR3 is built from 14 residues. Losses at the gene ends were 8 bases for V and 6 bases for J; bases not matched to a gene: 5. Here the CDR3 reads CASCLAGGSNEQFF. The CDR3 DNA is TGCGCCAGCTGCCTAGCGGGGGGGAGCAATGAGCAGTTCTTC.

The CDR3 is CASSSRPYTDTQYF. DNA for the CDR3: TGTGCCAGCAGCTCCCGCCCCTACACAGATACGCAGTATTTT. This chain links TRBV3-1 (or the pseudogene TRBV3-2) with TRBJ2-3; D gene ambiguous. V was clipped by 5 bases and J by 2 bases, with 11 bases between them. The CDR3 sequence is 14 residues long. Germline V gene lookup returns CDR1 LGHDT and CDR2 YNNKEL (reference sequence).

J is TRBJ1-3 and V is TRBV7-2; 7 positions agree with TRBD1. Germline CDR1 reads SGHTA; CDR2 reads FQGNSA. V dropped 6 bases and J dropped 2; count of bases not matched to a gene: 10. The CDR3 covers 16 residues. CDR3 protein: CASRRQGGIAGNTIYF. The CDR3 nucleotides are TGTGCCAGCAGGAGACAGGGAGGAATAGCTGGAAACACCATATATTTT. Supplemented by reference TRBV7-2 and TRBJ1-3, the full variable domain reads GAGVSQSPSNKVTEKGKDVELRCDPISGHTALYWYRQSLGQGLEFLIYFQGNSAPDKSGLPSDRFSAERTGGSVSTLTIQRTQQEDSAVYLCASRRQGGIAGNTIYFGEGSWLTVV.

The chain has TRBV6-2 or TRBV6-3 and TRBJ2-5; D assignment may be TRBD1 or TRBD2 (7 bases each). CDR1 is MNHEY, CDR2 SVGEGT, per germline. The germline V and J ends were trimmed by 4 bases and 9 bases, with 30 bases remaining between them. CDR3 length equals 18 residues. The CDR3 loop reads CASSSAGRHRGYQRAQYF. The CDR3 nucleotides are TGTGCCAGCAGTTCGGCCGGGAGGCACAGGGGTTATCAAAGGGCCCAGTACTTC.

The chain uses TRBV9 and TRBJ1-3; perhaps TRBD1 as D (5 bases). The germline gives CDR1 SGDLS, CDR2 YYNGEE. V was trimmed by 5 bases and J by 2 bases, leaving 5 bases between them. The CDR3 extends over 12 amino acids. In nucleotides, the CDR3 is TGTGCCAGCAGGGGGCCTGGAAACACCATATATTTT. This codes for CASRGPGNTIYF.

The rearrangement links TRBV7-6 to TRBJ2-1; no clear D gene. The CDR3 covers 12 residues. CDR1 is SGHVS, CDR2 FNYEAQ, per germline. The V gene lost 1 base and the J gene lost 7 bases, with 5 bases spanning the gap. The CDR3 here is CASSLGVNEQFF. The CDR3 DNA reads as TGTGCCAGCAGCTTAGGGGTGAATGAGCAGTTCTTC.

The V gene is TRBV9, the J gene TRBJ1-5; D unresolved. Germline V lookup: CDR1 SGDLS, CDR2 YYNGEE. The CDR3 runs to 13 residues. V was shortened by 1 base and J by 5 bases, with 7 bases between the two germline ends. The CDR3 sequence: CASSVNLDQPQHF. DNA for the CDR3: TGTGCCAGCAGCGTAAATTTGGATCAGCCCCAGCATTTT.

The chain carries TRBV2 and TRBJ2-3, with 16 bases matching TRBD2. The CDR3 spans 19 residues. The J segment lost 1 base and the V segment lost 7 bases, leaving 11 bases of the junction unmatched. The germline V gene has CDR1 SNHLY and CDR2 FYNNEI. The CDR3 sequence is CASKKGLAGGRIGTDTQYF. The CDR3 DNA is TGTGCCAGCAAGAAGGGACTAGCGGGGGGGAGGATCGGCACAGATACGCAGTATTTT.

The rearrangement links TRBV28 to TRBJ2-2; D gene ambiguous. Looked up from germline, CDR1 is MDHEN and CDR2 is SYDVKM. The CDR3 is 13 residues long. Trimming stripped 7 bases from V and 4 bases from J, with 10 bases between. The CDR3, as DNA: TGTGCCAGCACGGCCCACCCCACCGGGGAGCTGTTTTTT. It is translated as CASTAHPTGELFF.